One sample yielded the 14 T cell receptor beta chains listed below, sequenced in a study of blood T cells in healthy people across ages. For the second PCR, which ran for roughly 6 to 11 cycles, a sample-barcoded 5' primer and a J-beta primer mix were used. TCRdb ran MiXCR on the 5' RACE reads and lists one entry per CDR3 protein. The data contain hundreds of thousands of distinct CDR3 sequences, roughly 60% of them singletons. Sequenced sample: blood. These receptors were taken from a man under 40 in good health.

This clonotype was found once. J is TRBJ2-1 and V is TRBV30, with 8 bases aligning to TRBD2. This CDR3 has 13 residues. Germline V gene sequence: CDR1 GTSNPN, CDR2 SVGIG (reference sequence). V shed 2 bases and J 8 bases; nucleotides not matched to a gene: 5. The CDR3 reads CAWSSGGADEQFF. The CDR3 DNA reads as TGTGCCTGGAGTTCCGGGGGGGCTGATGAGCAGTTCTTC.

This chain joins TRBV20-1 and TRBJ1-5; possibly TRBD1 for D (5 bases). V lost 2 bases and J 5 bases, leaving 13 bases between the germline ends. Germline-derived CDR1 and CDR2 are DFQATT and SNEGSKA (reference sequence). CDR3 length: 14 amino acids. This chain's CDR3 is CSARTGLGDQPQHF. In DNA form, the CDR3 reads TGCAGTGCTAGAACAGGTTTGGGGGATCAGCCCCAGCATTTT.

The genes are TRBV20-1 and TRBJ1-6; no clear D gene. Germline V gene lookup returns CDR1 DFQATT and CDR2 SNEGSKA (reference sequence). V lost 0 bases to trimming and J lost 9 bases, with 15 bases between them. This CDR3 spans 15 amino acids. The CDR3 loop reads CSARDTIGVGSPLHF. For the CDR3, the DNA is TGCAGTGCTAGAGATACCATTGGAGTAGGTTCACCCCTCCACTTT.

The rearrangement joins TRBV6-1 to TRBJ2-4; TRBD1 agrees at 7 bases. Germline V CDR1 and CDR2: MNHNS, SASEGT. Germline trimming cut 7 bases from V and 5 bases from J; bases unmatched to any gene: 8. This CDR3 has 14 residues. In DNA form, the CDR3 reads TGTGCCAGCATCCCGACAGGGATCCAAAACATTCAGTACTTC. Amino acids: CASIPTGIQNIQYF.

The chain combines TRBV15 with TRBJ2-5; weak D call: TRBD2 (7 bases). Germline-derived CDR1 and CDR2 are LNHNV and YYDKDF (reference sequence). This CDR3 spans 15 amino acids. The V gene lost 0 bases and the J gene lost 2 bases, with 10 bases spanning the gap. CDR3 region: CATSREGGGQETQYF. The CDR3 DNA follows: TGTGCCACCAGCAGAGAAGGGGGGGGGCAAGAGACCCAGTACTTC.

This sequence joins TRBV27 and TRBJ2-7, with D unclear. The V end was cut by 5 bases, the J end by 4 bases, with 18 bases between. Germline V CDR1 and CDR2: MNHEY, SMNVEV (reference sequence). This CDR3 contains 15 residues. The CDR3 coding sequence is TGTGCCAGCAGTACGACGCCGGGCTTACGGTACGAGCAGTACTTC. This sequence encodes CASSTTPGLRYEQYF.

This clonotype has more than one count but fewer than ten. The rearrangement joins TRBV7-9 to TRBJ2-5, with D uncertain. The germline V gene encodes CDR1 SEHNR and CDR2 FQNEAQ (reference sequence). V lost 4 bases and J lost 3, with 12 bases in between. The CDR3 extends over 14 amino acids. The CDR3 sequence: CASSSLQSKETQYF. In DNA, the CDR3 is TGTGCCAGCAGCTCATTACAGAGTAAAGAGACCCAGTACTTC. Based on the CDR3 plus reference TRBV7-9 and TRBJ2-5, the full variable domain is DTGVSQNPRHKITKRGQNVTFRCDPISEHNRLYWYRQTLGQGPEFLTYFQNEAQLEKSRLLSDRFSAERPKGSFSTLEIQRTEQGDSAMYLCASSSLQSKETQYFGPGTRLLVL.

CDR3 protein: CSAGNGASTYEQYF. CDR3 in DNA: TGCAGTGCTGGAAATGGCGCGAGCACCTACGAGCAGTACTTC. The chain combines TRBV20-1 with TRBJ2-7; D not resolved. This CDR3 contains 14 residues. V was shortened by 5 bases and J by 2 bases, with 16 bases between the two germline ends. Per the germline V gene, CDR1 is DFQATT and CDR2 is SNEGSKA (reference sequence).

As DNA, the CDR3 is TGTGCCAGCAGCTTATTCGGGAACCAAGAGACCCAGTACTTC. Translating gives CASSLFGNQETQYF. The chain has TRBV7-2 and TRBJ2-4; the D gene is possibly TRBD2 (5 bases). The J call may be wrong; the DNA end is better matched by TRBJ2-5. Germline V lookup: CDR1 SGHTA, CDR2 FQGNSA. This CDR3 spans 14 amino acids.

The gene calls are TRBV6-2 or TRBV6-3 and TRBJ2-1, with a tentative D call TRBD1 (5 bases). Germline values: CDR1 MNHEY, CDR2 SVGEGT. CDR3 length equals 16 residues. Trimming took off 6 bases at V and 6 bases at J, with 21 bases between the two ends. This CDR3 is CASRHAPQGRSNEQFF. The DNA of the CDR3 is TGTGCCAGCAGACATGCACCCCAGGGTAGGAGCAATGAGCAGTTCTTC.

This clonotype was seen just once. The chain recombines TRBV29-1 with TRBJ2-7; D might be TRBD1 or TRBD2, each matching 6 bases. Germline V gene sequence: CDR1 SQVTM, CDR2 ANQGSEA. This CDR3 is built from 15 residues. Trimming shortened V by 4 bases and J by 2 bases, and 18 bases separated the two germline ends. For the CDR3, the DNA is TGCAGCGTTGTAGGGGGAAACGGAGGGGCCTACGAGCAGTACTTC. Encoded protein: CSVVGGNGGAYEQYF.

This clonotype was counted between two and nine times. The rearrangement uses TRBV20-1 and TRBJ2-1; 8 bases agree with TRBD2. The J call is uncertain, as TRBJ2-7 better fits the DNA end. The germline V gene has CDR1 DFQATT and CDR2 SNEGSKA (reference sequence). This CDR3 is 14 amino acids long. The DNA for the CDR3 is TGCAGTGCTAGCGGGGGGGCATCCTACAATGAGCAGTACTTC. Protein sequence: CSASGGASYNEQYF.

V and J are TRBV20-1 and TRBJ1-2; 10 bases match TRBD1. Trimming took 3 bases from V and 12 from J; bases not matched to a gene: 10. From germline, CDR1 is DFQATT and CDR2 SNEGSKA (reference sequence). CDR3 size: 13 residues. The CDR3 loop is CSASSGQGTANTF. The DNA of the CDR3 is TGCAGTGCTAGTTCGGGACAGGGGACTGCGAACACCTTC.

V usage is TRBV29-1 and J usage is TRBJ1-2; 9 nucleotides agree with TRBD1. Germline V CDR1 and CDR2: SQVTM, ANQGSEA. J gave up 7 bases and V 6 bases, and 18 bases lay outside the gene matches. CDR3 length: 16 residues. Written as DNA, the CDR3 is TGCAGCGTAGCCGGGACAGGGACGATTTGGGGGCTTGGCTACACCTTC. This gives the protein CSVAGTGTIWGLGYTF.